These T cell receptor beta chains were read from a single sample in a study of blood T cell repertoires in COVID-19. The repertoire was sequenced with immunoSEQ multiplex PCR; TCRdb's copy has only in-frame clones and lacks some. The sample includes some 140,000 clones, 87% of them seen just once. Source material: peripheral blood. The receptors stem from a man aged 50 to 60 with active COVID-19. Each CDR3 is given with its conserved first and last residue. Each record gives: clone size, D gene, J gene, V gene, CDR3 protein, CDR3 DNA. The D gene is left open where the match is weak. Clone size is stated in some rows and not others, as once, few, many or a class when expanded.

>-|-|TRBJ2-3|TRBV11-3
CASSRGGADTQYF
TGTGCCAGCAGCCGCGGAGGGGCAGATACGCAGTATTTT
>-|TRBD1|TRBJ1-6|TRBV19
CASSPGDRGRSPLHF
TGTGCCAGTAGTCCAGGAGACAGGGGCAGGTCACCCCTCCACTTT
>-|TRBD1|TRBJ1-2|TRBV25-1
CASRPPTGRGAGYTF
TGTGCCAGCAGGCCCCCGACAGGGAGAGGAGCGGGCTACACCTTC
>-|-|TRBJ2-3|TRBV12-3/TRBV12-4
CASSLGLPDTQYF
TGTGCCAGCAGCCTGGGACTCCCAGATACGCAGTATTTT
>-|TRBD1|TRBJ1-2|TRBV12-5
CASGSGPGTGVVGYTF
TGTGCTAGTGGTTCGGGTCCCGGGACAGGGGTTGTGGGCTACACCTTC
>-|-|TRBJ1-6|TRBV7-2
CASSLSAGSSPLHF
TGTGCCAGCAGCTTATCGGCAGGGTCTTCACCCCTCCACTTT
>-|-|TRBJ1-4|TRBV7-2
CASSPRRGEKLFF
TGTGCCAGCAGCCCCCGTCGCGGGGAAAAACTGTTTTTT
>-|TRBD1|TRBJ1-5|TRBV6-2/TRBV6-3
CASSTDRDQPQHF
TGTGCCAGCAGCACCGACAGGGATCAGCCCCAGCATTTT
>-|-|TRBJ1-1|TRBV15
CATSRERTVNTEAFF
TGTGCCACCAGCAGGGAAAGGACAGTCAACACTGAAGCTTTCTTT
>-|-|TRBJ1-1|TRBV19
CASSTHPGTLSTTTPLPEAFF
TGTGCCAGTAGTACTCACCCCGGGACACTTAGTACCACCACTCCACTTCCTGAAGCTTTCTTT
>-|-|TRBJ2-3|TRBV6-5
CASTSGDTQYF
TGTGCCAGCACCTCAGGAGATACGCAGTATTTT
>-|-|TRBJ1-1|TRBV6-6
CASRAGTEAFF
TGTGCCAGCAGGGCGGGCACTGAAGCTTTCTTT
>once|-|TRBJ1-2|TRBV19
CASSPPGFGYTF
TGTGCCAGCTCACCCCCAGGGTTTGGCTACACCTTC
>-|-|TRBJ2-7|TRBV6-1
CASSDFNFYEQYF
TGTGCCAGCAGTGATTTTAATTTTTACGAGCAGTACTTC
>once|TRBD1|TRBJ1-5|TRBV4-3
CASSQVLKGAGQPQHF
TGCGCCAGCAGCCAAGTTCTAAAGGGGGCCGGTCAGCCCCAGCATTTT
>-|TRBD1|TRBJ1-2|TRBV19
CASSSLDRGYGYTF
TGTGCCAGTAGTAGTCTCGACAGGGGTTATGGCTACACCTTC
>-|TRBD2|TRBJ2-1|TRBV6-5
CASRDSGGGNEQFF
TGTGCCAGCAGGGATAGCGGGGGGGGCAATGAGCAGTTCTTC
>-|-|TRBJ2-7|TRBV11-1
CASSLDPGGSYEQYF
TGTGCCAGCAGCCTGGACCCCGGGGGTTCCTACGAGCAGTACTTC
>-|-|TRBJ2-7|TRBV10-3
CAISDPDRYYEQYF
TGTGCCATCAGTGACCCTGACAGATACTACGAGCAGTACTTC
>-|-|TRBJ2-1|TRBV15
CATSRGQDSSYNEQFF
TGTGCCACCAGCAGAGGGCAGGACAGCTCCTACAATGAGCAGTTCTTC
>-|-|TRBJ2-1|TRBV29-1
CSGSGQTIYNEQFF
TGCAGCGGATCCGGACAGACAATCTACAATGAGCAGTTCTTC
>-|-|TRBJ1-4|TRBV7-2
CASSRASGREGQELFF
TGTGCCAGCAGCCGTGCCAGCGGCCGGGAGGGCCAAGAACTGTTTTTT
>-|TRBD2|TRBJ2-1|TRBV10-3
CAISESGGEGIINEQFF
TGTGCCATCAGTGAGTCTGGTGGGGAGGGGATTATTAATGAGCAGTTCTTC
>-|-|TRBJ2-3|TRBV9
CASSSTGGEDTQYF
TGTGCCAGCAGCTCGACAGGTGGGGAAGATACGCAGTATTTT
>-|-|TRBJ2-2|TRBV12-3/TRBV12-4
CASSLYGELFF
TGTGCCAGCAGTTTATACGGGGAGCTGTTTTTT
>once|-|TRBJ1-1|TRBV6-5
CASSYVSGGAGAFF
TGTGCCAGCAGTTACGTGTCGGGGGGCGCGGGAGCTTTCTTT
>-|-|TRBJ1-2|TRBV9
CASSVETAILYGYTF
TGTGCCAGTAGCGTAGAGACTGCTATCCTCTATGGCTACACCTTC
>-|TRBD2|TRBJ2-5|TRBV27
CASSWTGGTSGVRQETQYF
TGTGCCAGCAGTTGGACAGGGGGGACTAGCGGGGTCCGCCAAGAGACCCAGTACTTC
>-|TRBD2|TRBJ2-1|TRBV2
CAALAGKQSYNEQFF
TGTGCTGCACTAGCGGGCAAACAGTCCTACAATGAGCAGTTCTTC
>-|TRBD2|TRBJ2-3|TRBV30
CAWTGLAGGHHF
TGTGCCTGGACTGGACTAGCGGGGGGGCATCATTTT
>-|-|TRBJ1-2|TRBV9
CASSVSGYGYTF
TGTGCCAGCAGCGTATCCGGCTATGGCTACACCTTC
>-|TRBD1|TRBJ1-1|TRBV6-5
CASRGDRKSTEAFF
TGTGCCAGCAGGGGGGACAGGAAGTCCACTGAAGCTTTCTTT
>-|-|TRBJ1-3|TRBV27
CASSWRPGGNTIYF
TGTGCCAGCAGTTGGCGGCCTGGGGGAAACACCATATATTTT
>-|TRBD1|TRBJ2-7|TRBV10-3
CAISGPGQGEGEQYF
TGTGCCATCAGTGGTCCGGGACAGGGCGAGGGGGAGCAGTACTTC
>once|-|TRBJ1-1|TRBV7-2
CASSLIQGGEAFF
TGTGCCAGCAGCTTAATCCAGGGTGGTGAAGCTTTCTTT
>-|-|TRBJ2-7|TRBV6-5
CASSPRGTFYEQYF
TGTGCCAGCAGTCCCAGAGGCACCTTCTACGAGCAGTACTTC
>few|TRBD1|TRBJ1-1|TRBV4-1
CASSLTTGDFPKGAFF
TGCGCCAGCAGCCTAACTACAGGGGACTTCCCTAAAGGAGCTTTCTTT
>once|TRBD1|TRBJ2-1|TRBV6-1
CASSEGTGYYNEQFF
TGTGCCAGCAGTGAAGGGACAGGCTATTACAATGAGCAGTTCTTC
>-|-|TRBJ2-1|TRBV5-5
CASSITSGYNEQFF
TGTGCCAGCAGCATTACTAGTGGATACAATGAGCAGTTCTTC
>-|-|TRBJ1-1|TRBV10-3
CAISETRNTEAFF
TGTGCCATCAGTGAGACGAGGAACACTGAAGCTTTCTTT
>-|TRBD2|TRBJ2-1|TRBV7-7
CASRSGGAEDEQFF
TGTGCCAGCAGAAGCGGGGGGGCGGAGGATGAGCAGTTCTTC
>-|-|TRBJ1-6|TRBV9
CASSPERVGNSPLHF
TGTGCCAGCAGCCCCGAGCGGGTCGGCAATTCACCCCTCCACTTT
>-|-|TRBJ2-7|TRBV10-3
CAISESWGVMPDEQYF
TGTGCCATCAGTGAGTCGTGGGGGGTAATGCCTGACGAGCAGTACTTC
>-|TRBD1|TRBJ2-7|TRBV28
CASSHRGDPYEQYF
TGTGCCAGCAGCCACAGGGGGGACCCCTACGAGCAGTACTTC
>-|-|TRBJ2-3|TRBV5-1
CASSLEGARTDTQYF
TGCGCCAGCAGCTTGGAAGGGGCCCGGACAGATACGCAGTATTTT
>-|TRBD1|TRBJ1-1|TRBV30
CAWGKGRGRTEAFF
TGTGCCTGGGGAAAGGGAAGGGGGCGGACTGAAGCTTTCTTT
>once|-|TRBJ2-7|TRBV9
CASSVAGQLFSEQYF
TGTGCCAGCAGCGTAGCGGGACAACTTTTCTCCGAGCAGTACTTC
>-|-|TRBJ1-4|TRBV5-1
CASSMGQLGATNEKLFF
TGCGCCAGCAGTATGGGACAATTGGGAGCAACTAATGAAAAACTGTTTTTT
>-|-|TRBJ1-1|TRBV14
CASSPGGEGSFF
TGTGCCAGCAGCCCAGGAGGAGAAGGGTCGTTCTTT
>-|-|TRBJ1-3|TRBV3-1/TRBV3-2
CASSLDSPSGNTIYF
TGTGCCAGCAGCCTCGACAGCCCCTCTGGAAACACCATATATTTT
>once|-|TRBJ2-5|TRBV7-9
CASIEGRRLQLGETQYF
TGTGCCAGCATCGAGGGCAGGAGACTACAATTAGGGGAGACCCAGTACTTC
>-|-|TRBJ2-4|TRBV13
CASSLRYVAKNIQYF
TGTGCCAGCAGCTTGCGTTATGTAGCCAAAAACATTCAGTACTTC
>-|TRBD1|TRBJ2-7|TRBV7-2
CASSQGDRGNEQYF
TGTGCCAGCAGCCAAGGGGACAGGGGCAACGAGCAGTACTTC
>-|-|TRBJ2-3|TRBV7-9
CASGATSSGTQYF
TGTGCCAGCGGAGCCACTTCCAGCGGTACGCAGTATTTT
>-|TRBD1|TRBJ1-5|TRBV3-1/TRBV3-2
CASSQGQYYQPQHF
TGTGCCAGCAGCCAGGGACAGTACTATCAGCCCCAGCATTTT
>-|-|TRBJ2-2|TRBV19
CASKLQAGELFF
TGTGCCAGTAAACTCCAAGCGGGGGAGCTGTTTTTT
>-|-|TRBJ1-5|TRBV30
CAWRSPGAHNRPQHF
TGTGCCTGGAGGTCCCCAGGGGCGCACAATCGACCCCAGCATTTT
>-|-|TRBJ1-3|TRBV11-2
CASSLGVSSGNTIYF
TGTGCCAGCAGCTTGGGAGTCAGCTCTGGAAACACCATATATTTT